Sequencing of this T cell receptor beta chain was carried out in a study of shared clonotypes between healthy human individuals. Overall study results and limits: A limitation of the genetic and exposure-history diversity represented arose from few donors.

Deep-level running was used for the assay. TCRdb keeps only in-frame clones here, not all; method: immunoSEQ multiplex PCR. The table records around 1.5 million clones, around 98% of them present only once. The study separated CD4+ cells into CD45RA+ naive and CD45RA-negative memory subsets. Trimming took 6 bases from V and 4 from J, leaving 12 bases between them. The CDR3 spans 13 residues. CDR1 and CDR2 (germline): LGHNT, FRNRAP. As to this clone: Its antigen is unknown.

This receptor was identified in a man younger than 45 in good health. The J gene is TRBJ1-2, the V gene TRBV12-5; D is uncertain. Sequencing was performed on naive CD4+ T cells sorted from blood. Subset noted: CD45RA+ positively selected. The CDR3 coding sequence is TGTGCTAGTGGCGTAGGAGTCGGCTATGGCTACACCTTC. This translates into CASGVGVGYGYTF.